This TCR beta chain is drawn from a study of T cell responses to AZD1222 COVID-19 vaccine. This CDR3 region has 14 residues. Deletions cut 1 base from V and 10 bases from J, with 15 bases between. The germline gives CDR1 SGHTA, CDR2 FQGTGA. Only in-frame clones appear in the TCRdb table, and some are missing; sequencing was by immunoSEQ multiplex PCR. The data show 210,000 or so clones, approximately 94% seen once. The specimen was peripheral blood, collected on day 0 of MenACWY control vaccination. The V gene is TRBV7-3, the J gene TRBJ2-3; no firm D call. This receptor was taken from an adult in good health. This chain's CDR3 is CASSLMGSLVSQYF. CDR3 in DNA: TGTGCCAGCAGCTTAATGGGTAGCTTGGTATCGCAGTATTTT. The full variable domain, in which reference TRBV7-3 and TRBJ2-3 provide the parts outside the CDR3, is GAGVSQTPSNKVTEKGKYVELRCDPISGHTALYWYRQSLGQGPEFLIYFQGTGAADDSGLPNDRFFAVRPEGSVSTLKIQRTERGDSAVYLCASSLMGSLVSQYFGPGTRLTVL.